This T cell receptor (beta chain) is from a study of blood T cells in healthy people across ages. Alongside a J-beta primer mix, a sample-barcoded 5' primer served in a second PCR lasting 7 to 11 cycles. TCRdb processed the 5' RACE reads anew with MiXCR; each CDR3 protein has one entry. The repertoire holds 540,000 or so distinct CDR3 sequences, less than 25% seen once, with less than 9% in the top ten. These data were also filed under a second study, of T cells of mothers and their children.

The specimen sequenced was blood. The clonotype was recovered from a boy under 18 in good health.

In nucleotides, the CDR3 is TGTGCCAGCACAATTGAGTGGGGAAGTGGCTCCTACGAGCAGTACTTC. Its translation is CASTIEWGSGSYEQYF. The chain is built from TRBV11-2 and TRBJ2-7, with D unclear. There are 16 residues in the CDR3. The V gene's germline CDR1 is SGHAT and CDR2 FQNNGV. V shed 7 bases and J shed 0 bases, with 19 bases lying between them.